This T cell receptor beta chain came from a study of technical replicates of blood from a few donors. TCRdb keeps only in-frame clones here, not all; method: immunoSEQ multiplex PCR. The table lists 100,000 or so clones, almost 97% of them singletons. Germline CDR1 and CDR2: MNHEY and SMNVEV (reference sequence). The CDR3 covers 14 residues. The ends lost 5 bases at V and 2 bases at J; junction bases unmatched: 5. Source material: T cells isolated from PBMCs. The gene calls are TRBV27 and TRBJ1-2; 7 bases agree with TRBD1. This TCR derives from a human donor in good health. CDR3 coding DNA: TGTGCCAGCAGTCTGGGACAGAGAAACTATGGCTACACCTTC. As protein: CASSLGQRNYGYTF.